The T cell receptor beta chain described here comes from a study of human T cells and chemical hapten exposure (dated by TCRdb to about 2021). About the study as a whole: For sensitization, 2% DPC in acetone was applied to a roughly 2 cm by roughly 2 cm area of upper inner arm skin. The study tracked peripheral blood TCR repertoire changes in vivo during primary and secondary sensitization to the hapten diphenylcyclopropenone (DPC) in alopecia patients. Throughout the roughly 25-week study period, patients were also given weekly therapeutic DPC doses on the scalp. Patient blood was sampled pre-sensitization (week 0) and at 2, 6 and about 24 weeks after DPC sensitization. Patch testing was done on the upper back using Finn chambers containing 0.01% DPC, and results were scored after 6 days according to International Contact Dermatitis Research Group standards. Most of the patients in the cohort were female, and the cohort covered alopecia areata with under or over 50% scalp involvement, alopecia totalis and alopecia universalis. Libraries were pooled for sequencing, and variation in per-sample TCR yields was attributed mainly to small differences in library volumes within the pool. Blood for TCR sequencing was provided by twenty-nine alopecia patients at one to four time points (pre-sensitization, 2, 6 and 24 weeks).

V was cut back by 3 bases and J by 0 bases, leaving a gap of 12 bases between them. Taken from cysteine to phenylalanine, the CDR3 has 16 residues. Left in the record is the CDR3 DNA by itself, 48 bases read in frame from the first base. Sequences ENHRY (CDR1) and SYGVKD (CDR2) are obtained from the germline V gene. Study-wide findings and limitations: Because all patients had alopecia, a presumed autoimmune disease, the immune response of the patients might differ from that of healthy individuals. Significantly more large CDR3 similarity clusters were formed by expanded TCRs than by pre-sensitization or healthy control sets, consistent with antigen-driven responses. Patch test score correlated positively with the number of PT1 expanded TCRs, reaching significance at thresholds 8, 16 and 32 but not at 4. No change with DPC sensitization was found in the number of TCRs above 1 in 1000 frequency, and no evidence of global repertoire structure alterations was found. Repeated subsampling changed both the strength of the expansion versus patch-test correlation and the threshold at which that correlation became significant.

Libraries were prepared through RACE. For sequencing, a NextSeq 500 was employed. During library preparation, unique molecular identifiers were attached to individual cDNA molecules so that TCRs could be counted in a quantitative, reproducible way. Both TCR alpha and TCR beta chains were sequenced from each blood RNA sample. In the original analysis: The median number of TCRs per sample was 90,000 to 100,000, ranging from about 20,000 to 750,000. V, J and CDR3 annotation of the TCR reads was performed with the Decombinator software suite. For the PS versus PT1 abundance plots, all samples were subsampled to the same number of TCRs (28,000). TCRs were defined as expanded if absent before sensitization and observed at least eight times at the 2-week time point. Using fastp at Q25 and MiXCR, TCRdb reprocessed the public reads and kept productive beta chains. Rows with a matching CDR3 protein are joined into one entry that keeps the most common DNA and genes. These V and J calls derive from TCRdb rather than the authors' analysis. Present in this sample are 150,000 to 200,000 distinct CDR3 sequences, around 30% of which were seen just once. Together, the top ten hold less than 3% of the sample.

As for this clonotype: Which antigen it targets is not known. No base-level quality is on record; no much larger clone is a single base apart.

The meaning of the sample's time point label: pre-sensitization, week 0. The treatment or condition label, read with the paper, signifies: therapeutic diphenylcyclopropenone sensitization with weekly scalp DPC. At every patch-test visit, the blood draw took place before the patch test was put on. Patients were eligible if aged 18 to 70, diagnosed with alopecia and judged suitable for DPC therapy, and pregnant patients were excluded. Total RNA was extracted from unfractionated whole blood collected in Tempus Blood RNA tubes. Source: whole blood, taken in connection with sensitization to the hapten diphenylcyclopropenone (DPC). In this chain, TRBV10-3 is recombined with TRBJ1-3, with TRBD1 as a weak D call on 6 bases. This sequence originates from a woman younger than 45 with alopecia areata. Some clones in this sample may be carry-over from other donors' samples. CDR3 protein: CAISDPNRVSGNTIYF. At the DNA level, the sequence is TGTGCCATCAGTGACCCAAACAGGGTCTCTGGAAACACCATATATTTT.